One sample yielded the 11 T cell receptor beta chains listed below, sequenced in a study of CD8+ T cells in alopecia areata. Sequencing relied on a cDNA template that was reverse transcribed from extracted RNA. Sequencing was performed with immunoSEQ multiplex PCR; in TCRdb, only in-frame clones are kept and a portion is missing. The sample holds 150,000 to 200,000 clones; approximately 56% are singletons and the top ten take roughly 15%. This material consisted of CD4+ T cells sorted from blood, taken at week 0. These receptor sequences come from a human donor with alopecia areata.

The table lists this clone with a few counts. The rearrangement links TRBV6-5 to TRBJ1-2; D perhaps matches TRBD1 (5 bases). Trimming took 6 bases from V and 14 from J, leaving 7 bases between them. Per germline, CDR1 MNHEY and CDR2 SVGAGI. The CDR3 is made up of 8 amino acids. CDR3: CASRGVTF. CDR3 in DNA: TGTGCCAGCAGGGGGGTAACCTTC.

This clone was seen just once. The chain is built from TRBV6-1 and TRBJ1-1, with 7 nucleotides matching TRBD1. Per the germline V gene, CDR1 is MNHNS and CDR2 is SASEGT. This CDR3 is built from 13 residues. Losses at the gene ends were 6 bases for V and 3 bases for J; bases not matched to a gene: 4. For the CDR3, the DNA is TGTGCCAGCAGCTACAGGGGCGACACTGAAGCTTTCTTT. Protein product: CASSYRGDTEAFF.

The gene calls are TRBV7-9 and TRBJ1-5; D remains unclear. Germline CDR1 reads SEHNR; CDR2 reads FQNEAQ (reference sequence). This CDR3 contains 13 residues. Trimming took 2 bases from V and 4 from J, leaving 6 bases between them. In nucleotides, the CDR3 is TGTGCCAGCAGCTTAAGTCAGAATCAGCCCCAGCATTTT. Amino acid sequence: CASSLSQNQPQHF.

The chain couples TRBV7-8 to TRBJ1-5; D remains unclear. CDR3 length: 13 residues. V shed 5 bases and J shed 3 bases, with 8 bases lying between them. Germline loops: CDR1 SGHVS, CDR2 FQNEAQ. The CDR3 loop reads CASSRSLNQPQHF. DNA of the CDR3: TGTGCCAGCAGCCGTTCCCTCAATCAGCCCCAGCATTTT.

In DNA form, the CDR3 reads TGTGCCAGTAGTGTCGACAGGGATTTGGAGCTGTTTTTT. This gives the protein CASSVDRDLELFF. V gene TRBV19 combines with J gene TRBJ2-2, with TRBD1 matching 7 bases. Germline V lookup: CDR1 LNHDA, CDR2 SQIVND (reference sequence). CDR3 length: 13 residues. With V trimmed by 5 bases and J by 10 bases, 7 bases remained unmatched.

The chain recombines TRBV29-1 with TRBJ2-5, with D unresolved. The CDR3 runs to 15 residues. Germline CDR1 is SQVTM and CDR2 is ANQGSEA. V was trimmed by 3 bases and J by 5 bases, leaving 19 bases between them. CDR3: CSVEGRSVGLETQYF. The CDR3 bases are TGCAGCGTTGAGGGTCGTTCGGTGGGCTTGGAGACCCAGTACTTC. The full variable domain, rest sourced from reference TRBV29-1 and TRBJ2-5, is SAVISQKPSRDICQRGTSLTIQCQVDSQVTMMFWYRQQPGQSLTLIATANQGSEATYESGFVIDKFPISRPNLTFSTLTVSNMSPEDSSIYLCSVEGRSVGLETQYFGPGTRLLVL.

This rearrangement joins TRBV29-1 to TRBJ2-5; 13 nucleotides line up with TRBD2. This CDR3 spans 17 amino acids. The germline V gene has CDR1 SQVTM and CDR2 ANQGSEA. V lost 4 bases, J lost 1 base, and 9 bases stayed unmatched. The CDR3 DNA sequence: TGCAGCGTTGGCTCCGGGACTAGCGGGGAACGCCAAGAGACCCAGTACTTC. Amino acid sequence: CSVGSGTSGERQETQYF.

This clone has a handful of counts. The DNA of the CDR3 is TGTGCCAGCAGTTACACTAACAGGGGCCCCTACGAGCAGTACTTC. Translation: CASSYTNRGPYEQYF. The rearrangement uses TRBV6-5 and TRBJ2-7, with 7 bases aligning to TRBD1. V shed 2 bases and J 2 bases; nucleotides not matched to a gene: 6. This CDR3 is built from 15 residues. CDR1 is MNHEY, CDR2 SVGAGI, per germline.

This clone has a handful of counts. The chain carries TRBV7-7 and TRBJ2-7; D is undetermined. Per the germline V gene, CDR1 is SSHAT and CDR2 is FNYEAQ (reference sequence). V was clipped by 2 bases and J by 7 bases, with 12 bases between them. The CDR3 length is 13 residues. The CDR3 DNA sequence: TGTGCCAGCAGCTTATACGACGGCCGAGAGCAGTACTTC. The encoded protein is CASSLYDGREQYF.

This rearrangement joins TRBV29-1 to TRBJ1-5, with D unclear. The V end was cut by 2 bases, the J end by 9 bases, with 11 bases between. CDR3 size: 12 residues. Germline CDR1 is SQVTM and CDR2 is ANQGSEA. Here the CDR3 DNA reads TGCAGCGTTGAATCGGATGGTGGGCCCCAGCATTTT. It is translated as CSVESDGGPQHF.

The CDR3 reads CATSPGQNSPLHF. The CDR3 region has the DNA TGTGCCACCAGTCCAGGACAGAATTCACCCCTCCACTTT. The chain uses TRBV15 and TRBJ1-6; TRBD1 is a possible D gene (6 bases). The CDR3 loop spans 13 amino acids. V lost 6 bases and J 7 bases, leaving 10 bases between the germline ends. Germline V CDR1 and CDR2: LNHNV, YYDKDF (reference sequence).